This TCR beta chain was observed in a study of neurological immune-mediated disorders (dated by TCRdb to between 2018 and 2020). For the wider study: Among the approximately 35 multiple sclerosis patients, approximately 30 had relapsing-remitting MS and 3 had secondary progressive MS. Longitudinal HAM/TSP and healthy donors had 3 time-points each (about 3-45 month intervals). The approximately 110 TCR-beta libraries covered PBMC samples along with longitudinal samples, technical triplicates, and paired sorted CD4+ and CD8+ T-cell subsets. Peripheral blood TCR-beta repertoires from HTLV-I-associated myelopathy (HAM/TSP) patients, multiple sclerosis patients and healthy controls were compared by UMI-based sequencing. Of the approximately 65 subjects in the cohort, about 15 were HAM/TSP patients, roughly 34 were multiple sclerosis patients, and some 20 were healthy controls. Broader findings and caveats from the paper: No identical CDR3 amino acid sequences were found to be shared among expanded clones across subjects, suggesting that TCR-beta repertoires were private in all groups. The MS cluster was not associated with any clinical or MRI features, and the authors stated that larger cohorts are needed. Repertoires from 18 of 34 MS patients were grouped by phylogenetic analysis into a cluster of related CDR3 sequences, suggesting a possible repertoire-level signature. TCR clonal expansion was highest in HAM/TSP patients and lowest in MS patients, with MS patients falling below even healthy controls.

Many counts were recorded for this clonotype. Its antigen target is currently unknown. No qualities accompany the bases; no much larger clone lies one base away. cDNA synthesis used template-switch 5'RACE with a primer carrying a 10-nucleotide random unique molecular identifier tagging each TCR transcript. Every sequencing run yielded over 180 million TCR-beta sequences covering 15-18 subjects. The RNeasy kit was used for extraction of total RNA. The KAPA Real-time Library Amplification kit was used to amplify TCR-beta VDJ regions with primers for the TCR constant region and the 5'RACE anchor. A first PCR added sample indexes and Illumina adaptors, after which a second PCR increased the library yield. After purification with Ampure beads, the TCR product of roughly 650 bp was size-selected on a 2% E-gel SizeSelection system. Before pooling, library quality was checked on a Bioanalyzer, concentration was measured with Qubit, and libraries were quantified with the Kapa Library Quantification kit. An Illumina HiSeq 2500 sequenced the libraries paired-end 2 x 150 bp. To increase sequence diversity, about 23-32% phiX was spiked into each library pool. The authors' pipeline ran thus. Quality-filtered reads were processed with the UMI-based MiGEC pipeline, and over 85% of raw TCR sequences were removed by the MiGEC pipeline during error correction. IMGT germline references were used for alignment of VDJ genes, and clonotypes were defined by a unique CDR3 amino acid sequence together with V-J genes. VDJtools evaluated clonal expansion, Shannon diversity and CDR3 relatedness (CalcPairwiseDistances, ClusterSamples); CLCbio workbench built phylogenetic trees. Expanded clones were defined as having at least 8 unique UMIs, based on coefficient-of-variation modelling across technical triplicates. The public sequencing data were trimmed at Q25 with fastp and processed into clonotypes with MiXCR by TCRdb, which kept only in-frame beta chains. Records with the same CDR3 protein are collapsed into one entry carrying the most frequent genes and DNA. For this entry, the V and J calls and clone size follow TCRdb and not the study's own pipeline. This sample gives under 100,000 distinct CDR3 sequences in total; about 4.3% of them show up just once. Approximately 5.7% of the sample rests with the top ten.

Via the germline V gene (reference sequence), CDR1 is DFQATT and CDR2 SNEGSKA. Trimming removed 6 bases from V and 8 bases from J; the gene matches leave 11 bases unexplained. Inclusive of the bounding cysteine and phenylalanine, the CDR3 is 14 residues long. CDR3 DNA only is kept here, 42 bases in frame from base 1. The label giving this sample's time point can be read as: longitudinal time-point 3. For the unsorted PBMC libraries, 2 million PBMCs were stored in RNAlater at -80 degrees C until RNA extraction and were used to generate the libraries. The multiple sclerosis patients were enrolled in a US clinical protocol that evaluated disease progression with magnetic resonance imaging. Peripheral blood was subjected to Ficoll-Hypaque density gradient centrifugation to isolate PBMCs, which were then cryopreserved in liquid nitrogen.

The specimen sequenced was PBMCs. This TCR came from a woman aged 55 to 70 with multiple sclerosis. The chain uses TRBV20-1 and TRBJ2-1, and 9 junctional nucleotides match TRBD2. The CDR3 loop reads CSAHLAGTGYEQFF. The DNA is TGCAGTGCGCATCTAGCGGGGACTGGCTATGAGCAGTTCTTC.